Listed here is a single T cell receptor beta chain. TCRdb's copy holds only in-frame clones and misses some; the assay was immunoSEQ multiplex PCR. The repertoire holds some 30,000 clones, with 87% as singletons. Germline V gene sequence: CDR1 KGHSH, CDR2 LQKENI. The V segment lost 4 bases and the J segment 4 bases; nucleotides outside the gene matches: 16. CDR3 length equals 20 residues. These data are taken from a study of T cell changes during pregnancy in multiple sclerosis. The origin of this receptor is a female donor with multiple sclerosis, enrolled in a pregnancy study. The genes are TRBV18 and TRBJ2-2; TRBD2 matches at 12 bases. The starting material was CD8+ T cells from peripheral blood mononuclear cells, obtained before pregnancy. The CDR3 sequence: CASSLVASGRGSSATGELFF. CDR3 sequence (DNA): TGTGCCAGCTCACTGGTTGCTAGCGGGAGGGGATCGTCTGCCACCGGGGAGCTGTTTTTT.